This T cell receptor (beta chain) was captured in a study of CD8+CD57+ T cells in acquired aplastic anemia. Using genomic DNA as the template, TCR beta VDJ and CDR3 profiling was carried out. TCRdb used MiXCR to reprocess the reads, holding one entry per CDR3 protein. The data show just over 400,000 distinct CDR3 sequences, with around 68% seen just once and 3% to 5% held by the top ten. Of note for this clonotype: No conserved phenylalanine or tryptophan is present at the end of the CDR3, so a read error is the likely explanation. The DNA is omitted, as the CDR3 cannot be located on it reliably, and the CDR3 follows TCRdb's listing.

Germline assignment: CDR1 SNHLY and CDR2 FYNNEI. The CDR3 is made up of 14 amino acids, end residues included. The sequence was obtained from a human donor in good health, serving as a control. This chain connects TRBV2 to TRBJ2-1; the table's TRBD1 call for D was not verified on the DNA. Sequenced: sorted CD4+, CD8+, or CD8+CD57+ T cells (not recorded which) from PBMCs. CDR3: CASRGGNRQNEQPH.